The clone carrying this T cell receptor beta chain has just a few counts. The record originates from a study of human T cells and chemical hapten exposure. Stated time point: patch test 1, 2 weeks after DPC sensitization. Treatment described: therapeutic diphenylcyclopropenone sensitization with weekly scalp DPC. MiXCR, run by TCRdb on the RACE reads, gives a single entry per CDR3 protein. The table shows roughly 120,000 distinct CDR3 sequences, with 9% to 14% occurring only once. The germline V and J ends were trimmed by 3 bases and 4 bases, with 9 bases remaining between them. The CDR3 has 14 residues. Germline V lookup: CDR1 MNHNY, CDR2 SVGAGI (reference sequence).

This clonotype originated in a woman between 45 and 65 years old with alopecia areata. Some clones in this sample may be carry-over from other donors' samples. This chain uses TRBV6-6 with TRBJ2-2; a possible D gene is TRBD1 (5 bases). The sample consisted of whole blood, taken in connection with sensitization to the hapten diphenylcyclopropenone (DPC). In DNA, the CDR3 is TGTGCCAGCAGTTATTCAGGGATCACCGGGGAGCTGTTTTTT. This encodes CASSYSGITGELFF.